Listed below are T cell receptor beta chains from one sample, sequenced in a study of preoperative IRX-2 immunotherapy in early breast cancer. Libraries were prepared by immunoSEQ multiplex PCR; TCRdb keeps only in-frame clonotypes and omits some of them. The sample lists 2,500 to 3,500 clones; approximately 72% were seen once. Source: tumor tissue, taken before IRX-2 immunotherapy. The receptors stem from a human donor with breast cancer. CDR3s include the opening cysteine and the closing phenylalanine or tryptophan. The D gene is left open where the match is weak. Expanded clones are given a class, and other clones once, few, many or no size at all.

V	J	D	size	CDR3	DNA
TRBV6-8	TRBJ2-7	-	few	CASRGGGSFHEQYF	TGTGCCAGCAGGGGGGGCGGGAGCTTCCACGAGCAGTACTTC
TRBV1	TRBJ1-3	-	-	CASSQDRGPNSGNTIYF	TGCGCCAGCAGCCAAGACCGGGGCCCAAACTCTGGAAACACCATATATTTT
TRBV28	TRBJ1-1	-	-	CASSFVGFGTEAFF	TGTGCCAGCAGTTTCGTAGGGTTTGGCACTGAAGCTTTCTTT
TRBV28	TRBJ2-5	TRBD1	-	CASSFLRGLGETQYF	TGTGCCAGCAGTTTTTTAAGGGGGCTAGGGGAGACCCAGTACTTC
TRBV29-1	TRBJ1-2	-	-	CSSYGIAALTNYGYTF	TGCAGCTCATACGGGATTGCAGCCCTAACTAACTATGGCTACACCTTC
TRBV28	TRBJ2-7	TRBD2	-	CASSFYASGSNTYEQYF	TGTGCCAGCAGTTTCTATGCGAGCGGGAGTAACACCTACGAGCAGTACTTC
TRBV30	TRBJ1-1	TRBD1	few	CAWSSPGQGFGNTEAFF	TGTGCCTGGAGTTCGCCGGGACAGGGTTTTGGGAACACTGAAGCTTTCTTT
TRBV6-8	TRBJ1-1	-	-	CASSYSISANTEAFF	TGTGCCAGCAGTTACTCGATTTCGGCGAACACTGAAGCTTTCTTT
TRBV19	TRBJ2-7	TRBD1	-	CASSIPGQGVGEQYF	TGTGCCAGTAGCATCCCGGGACAGGGAGTTGGCGAGCAGTACTTC
TRBV6-8	TRBJ1-2	-	-	CASQRGPPNYGYTF	TGTGCCTCCCAGAGGGGTCCTCCTAACTATGGCTACACCTTC
TRBV6-1	TRBJ2-4	-	-	CASSEVRGWGRNIQYF	TGTGCCAGCAGTGAAGTCAGGGGCTGGGGTAGAAACATTCAGTACTTC
TRBV10-3	TRBJ2-7	-	-	CAISERAGNSYEQYF	TGTGCCATCAGTGAGAGGGCAGGGAACTCCTACGAGCAGTACTTC
TRBV11-3	TRBJ1-3	TRBD1	-	CASRLDRKSSGNTIYF	TGTGCCAGCAGATTGGACAGGAAATCCTCTGGAAACACCATATATTTT
TRBV6-8	TRBJ2-2	TRBD2	-	CASSILAGRGELFF	TGTGCCAGCAGCATTCTAGCGGGACGAGGGGAGCTGTTTTTT
TRBV7-6	TRBJ1-5	TRBD1	-	CASSLGGGHQPQHF	TGTGCCAGCAGCTTAGGAGGGGGCCATCAGCCCCAGCATTTT
TRBV6-8	TRBJ2-1	-	-	CASSYASKPNEQFF	TGTGCCAGCAGTTACGCCAGTAAACCGAATGAGCAGTTCTTC
TRBV19	TRBJ2-7	TRBD1	-	CASSSGTGPAYEQYF	TGTGCCAGTAGTTCCGGGACAGGACCCGCCTACGAGCAGTACTTC
TRBV5-1	TRBJ1-1	-	-	CASSPRGLNTEAFF	TGCGCCAGCAGCCCCCGGGGGTTGAACACTGAAGCTTTCTTT
TRBV6-8	TRBJ2-5	TRBD1	-	CASARGRRETQYF	TGTGCCAGTGCAAGGGGGCGCCGGGAGACCCAGTACTTC
TRBV2	TRBJ1-5	-	-	CASSETTGWDQPQHF	TGTGCCAGCAGTGAGACGACCGGGTGGGATCAGCCCCAGCATTTT
TRBV28	TRBJ2-5	-	-	CASSLTAQPSAQYF	TGTGCCAGCAGTTTAACCGCCCAGCCTTCGGCCCAGTACTTC
TRBV27	TRBJ2-7	TRBD1	once	CASSFEAGGAYEQYF	TGTGCCAGCAGTTTTGAGGCAGGGGGAGCCTACGAGCAGTACTTC
TRBV19	TRBJ1-2	-	-	CASNQGYKSGYTF	TGTGCCAGTAATCAGGGTTATAAATCTGGCTACACCTTC
TRBV6-8	TRBJ2-7	-	few	CASSYQRDGGEQYF	TGTGCCAGCAGTTATCAACGGGACGGGGGCGAGCAGTACTTC
TRBV6-8	TRBJ2-7	TRBD1	-	CAIIPTGGSYEQYF	TGTGCCATCATTCCGACAGGGGGCTCCTACGAGCAGTACTTC
TRBV6-8	TRBJ2-3	TRBD2	-	CASSERGGTQYF	TGTGCCAGCAGCGAACGGGGGGGAACGCAGTATTTT
TRBV6-8	TRBJ2-3	-	-	CASSLRGAVDTQYF	TGTGCCAGCAGTCTGAGGGGCGCGGTAGATACGCAGTATTTT
TRBV19	TRBJ1-1	-	-	CASSIEGSTEAFF	TGTGCCAGTAGTATAGAGGGCTCCACTGAAGCTTTCTTT
TRBV14	TRBJ1-2	TRBD1	-	CASSQLRGQGAGSYGYTF	TGTGCCAGCAGCCAACTTAGGGGACAGGGAGCGGGGAGCTATGGCTACACCTTC
TRBV11-3	TRBJ2-7	-	once	CASSPGRLSYEQYF	TGTGCCAGCAGCCCGGGTCGACTCTCCTACGAGCAGTACTTC
TRBV19	TRBJ1-4	TRBD1	-	CASSTRGTGEATNEKLFF	TGTGCCAGTAGTACTCGGGGGACAGGGGAAGCAACTAATGAAAAACTGTTTTTT
TRBV6-8	TRBJ2-3	-	-	CASRGLTTDTQYF	TGTGCCAGCAGGGGCCTTACCACAGATACGCAGTATTTT
TRBV12-5	TRBJ2-3	TRBD2	once	CASTTSGGAFSTDTQYF	TGTGCCAGCACCACTAGCGGGGGAGCATTTAGCACAGATACGCAGTATTTT
TRBV23-1	TRBJ1-2	-	once	CASSLTGPANYGYTF	TGCGCCAGCAGCTTAACAGGGCCCGCTAACTATGGCTACACCTTC
TRBV6-8	TRBJ1-1	-	-	CASADTLNTEAFF	TGTGCCAGCGCGGACACTTTGAACACTGAAGCTTTCTTT
TRBV19	TRBJ1-1	-	-	CASSIKGNTEAFF	TGTGCCAGTAGTATTAAGGGGAACACTGAAGCTTTCTTT
TRBV6-8	TRBJ2-5	-	-	CASSYLRGRRTDQETQYF	TGTGCCAGCAGTTACCTACGGGGGAGGCGTACGGACCAAGAGACCCAGTACTTC
TRBV15	TRBJ1-2	TRBD1	-	CATSSGTGNYGYTF	TGTGCCACCAGCAGCGGGACAGGGAACTATGGCTACACCTTC
TRBV11-3	TRBJ1-2	TRBD1	-	CASSPWTGGDGYTF	TGTGCCAGCAGCCCCTGGACAGGGGGCGATGGCTACACCTTC
TRBV7-1	TRBJ2-2	TRBD1	once	CASSLPGQGRAGELFF	TGTGCCAGCAGCTTGCCGGGACAGGGAAGGGCCGGGGAGCTGTTTTTT
TRBV11-3	TRBJ1-1	-	-	CASSFLQGRYLNTEAFF	TGTGCCAGCAGCTTTCTCCAGGGCCGATATTTGAACACTGAAGCTTTCTTT
TRBV11-3	TRBJ1-6	-	-	CASSLDPTVHYNSPLHF	TGTGCCAGCAGCTTAGATCCGACAGTACACTATAATTCACCCCTCCACTTT
TRBV11-1	TRBJ2-7	TRBD2	-	CASSMSSGPAYEQYF	TGTGCCAGCAGCATGTCTAGCGGGCCAGCCTACGAGCAGTACTTC
TRBV6-8	TRBJ1-1	-	-	CASRARAQNTEAFF	TGTGCCAGCAGGGCTAGGGCCCAGAACACTGAAGCTTTCTTT
TRBV28	TRBJ1-5	TRBD1	-	CASSLPQGANQPQHF	TGTGCCAGCAGTTTACCGCAGGGGGCGAATCAGCCCCAGCATTTT
TRBV6-8	TRBJ2-5	TRBD2	-	CASSYSERGAQETQYF	TGTGCCAGCAGTTATAGTGAGCGGGGGGCCCAAGAGACCCAGTACTTC
TRBV6-8	TRBJ1-1	-	few	CASSATDTEAFF	TGTGCCAGCAGTGCGACCGACACTGAAGCTTTCTTT
TRBV6-8	TRBJ1-5	-	few	CASREGNQPQHF	TGTGCCAGCAGAGAGGGTAATCAGCCCCAGCATTTT
TRBV23-1	TRBJ1-5	-	-	CASSQVYSNQPQHF	TGCGCCAGCAGCCAGGTTTATAGCAATCAGCCCCAGCATTTT
TRBV19	TRBJ2-7	TRBD2	-	CASSPWTGRTSGRGEQYF	TGTGCCAGTAGTCCCTGGACAGGGAGGACTAGCGGGAGAGGCGAGCAGTACTTC
TRBV6-8	TRBJ1-2	TRBD1	once	CASSRETGGGYGYTF	TGTGCCAGCAGCCGGGAGACAGGGGGCGGCTATGGCTACACCTTC